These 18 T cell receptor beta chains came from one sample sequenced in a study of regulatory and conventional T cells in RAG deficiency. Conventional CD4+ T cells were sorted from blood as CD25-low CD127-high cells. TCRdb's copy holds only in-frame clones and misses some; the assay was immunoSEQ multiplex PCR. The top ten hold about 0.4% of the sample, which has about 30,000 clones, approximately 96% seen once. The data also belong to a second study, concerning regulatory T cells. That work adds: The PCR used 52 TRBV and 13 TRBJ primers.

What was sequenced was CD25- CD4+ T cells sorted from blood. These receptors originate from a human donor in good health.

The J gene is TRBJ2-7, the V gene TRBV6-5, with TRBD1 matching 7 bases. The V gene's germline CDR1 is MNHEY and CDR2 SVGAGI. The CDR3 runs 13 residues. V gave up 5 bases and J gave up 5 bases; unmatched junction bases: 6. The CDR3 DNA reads TGTGCCAGCAGTACACAGGGGTCCCACGAGCAGTACTTC. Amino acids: CASSTQGSHEQYF.

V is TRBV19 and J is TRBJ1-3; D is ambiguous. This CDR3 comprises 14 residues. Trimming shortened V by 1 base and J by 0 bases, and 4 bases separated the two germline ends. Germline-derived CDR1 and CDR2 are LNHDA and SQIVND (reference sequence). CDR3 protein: CASSIGSSGNTIYF. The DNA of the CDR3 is TGTGCCAGTAGTATAGGGAGCTCTGGAAACACCATATATTTT.

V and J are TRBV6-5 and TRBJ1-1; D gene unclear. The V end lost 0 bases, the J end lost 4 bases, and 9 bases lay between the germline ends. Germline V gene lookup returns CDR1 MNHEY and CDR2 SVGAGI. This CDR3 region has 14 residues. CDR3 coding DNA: TGTGCCAGCAGTTACTCCAAGACGGGCACTGAAGCTTTCTTT. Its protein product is CASSYSKTGTEAFF.

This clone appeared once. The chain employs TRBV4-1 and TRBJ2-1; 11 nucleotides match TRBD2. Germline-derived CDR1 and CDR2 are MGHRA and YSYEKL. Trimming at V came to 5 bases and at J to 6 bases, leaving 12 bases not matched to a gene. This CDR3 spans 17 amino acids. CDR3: CASSTRLAGQGPNEQFF. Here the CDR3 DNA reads TGCGCCAGCAGCACGCGACTAGCGGGACAGGGTCCCAATGAGCAGTTCTTC.

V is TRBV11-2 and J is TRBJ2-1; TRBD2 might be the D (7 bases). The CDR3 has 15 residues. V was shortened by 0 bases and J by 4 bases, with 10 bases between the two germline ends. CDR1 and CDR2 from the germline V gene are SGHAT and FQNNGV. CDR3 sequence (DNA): TGTGCCAGCAGCTTAGAGGGAGGGGGGTACAATGAGCAGTTCTTC. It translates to CASSLEGGGYNEQFF.

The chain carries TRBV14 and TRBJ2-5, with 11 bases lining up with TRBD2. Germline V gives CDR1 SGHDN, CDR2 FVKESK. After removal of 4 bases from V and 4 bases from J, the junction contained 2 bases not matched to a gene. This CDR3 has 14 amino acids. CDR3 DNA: TGTGCCAGCAGCCGACTAGCGGGGCCAGAGACCCAGTACTTC. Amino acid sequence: CASSRLAGPETQYF.

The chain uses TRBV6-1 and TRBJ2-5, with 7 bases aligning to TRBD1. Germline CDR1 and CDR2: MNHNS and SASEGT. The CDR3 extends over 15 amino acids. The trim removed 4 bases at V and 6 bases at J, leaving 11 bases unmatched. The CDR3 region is CASSGNRGEVKTQYF. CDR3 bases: TGTGCCAGCAGTGGAAACAGGGGAGAGGTAAAGACCCAGTACTTC.

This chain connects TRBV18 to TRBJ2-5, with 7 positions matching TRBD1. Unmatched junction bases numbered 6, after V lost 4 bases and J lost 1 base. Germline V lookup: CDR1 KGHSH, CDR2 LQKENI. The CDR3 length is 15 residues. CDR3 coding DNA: TGTGCCAGCTCACTTCAACAGGGGAGCCAAGAGACCCAGTACTTC. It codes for CASSLQQGSQETQYF.

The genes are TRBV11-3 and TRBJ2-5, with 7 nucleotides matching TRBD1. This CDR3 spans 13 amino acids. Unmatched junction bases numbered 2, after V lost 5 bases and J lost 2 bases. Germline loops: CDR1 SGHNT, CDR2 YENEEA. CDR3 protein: CASSRDRQETQYF. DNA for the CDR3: TGTGCCAGCAGCCGGGACAGACAAGAGACCCAGTACTTC.

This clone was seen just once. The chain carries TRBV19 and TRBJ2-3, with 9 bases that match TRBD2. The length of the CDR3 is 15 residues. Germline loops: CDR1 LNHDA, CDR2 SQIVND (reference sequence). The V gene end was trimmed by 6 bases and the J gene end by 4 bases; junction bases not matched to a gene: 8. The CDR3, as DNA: TGTGCCAGTAGGGTTGCGCGGGGGGGGGCAGATACGCAGTATTTT. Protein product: CASRVARGGADTQYF.

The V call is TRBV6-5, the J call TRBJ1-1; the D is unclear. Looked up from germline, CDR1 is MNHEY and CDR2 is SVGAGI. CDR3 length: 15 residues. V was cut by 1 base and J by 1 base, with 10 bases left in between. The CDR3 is CASSYYGVTNTEAFF. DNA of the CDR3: TGTGCCAGCAGTTACTACGGGGTGACGAACACTGAAGCTTTCTTT.

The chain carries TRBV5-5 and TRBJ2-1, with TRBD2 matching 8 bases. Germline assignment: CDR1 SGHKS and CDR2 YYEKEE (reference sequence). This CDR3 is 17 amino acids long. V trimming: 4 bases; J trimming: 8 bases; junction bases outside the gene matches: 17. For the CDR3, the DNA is TGTGCCAGCAGCCCCCTACCCCTAGGGACTAGTCTCCATGAGCAGTTCTTC. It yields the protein CASSPLPLGTSLHEQFF.

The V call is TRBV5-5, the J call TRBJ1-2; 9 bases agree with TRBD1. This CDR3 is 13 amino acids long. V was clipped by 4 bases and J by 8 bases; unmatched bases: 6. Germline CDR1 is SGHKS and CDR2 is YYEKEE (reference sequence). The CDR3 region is CASSADRGGGYTF. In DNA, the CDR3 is TGTGCCAGCAGCGCGGACAGGGGAGGAGGCTACACCTTC.

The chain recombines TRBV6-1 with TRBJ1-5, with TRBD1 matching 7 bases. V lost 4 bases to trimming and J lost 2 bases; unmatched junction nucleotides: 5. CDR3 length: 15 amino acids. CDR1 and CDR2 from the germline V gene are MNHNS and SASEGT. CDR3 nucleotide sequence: TGTGCCAGCAGTGTGACCGGGACAGGCAATCAGCCCCAGCATTTT. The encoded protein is CASSVTGTGNQPQHF.

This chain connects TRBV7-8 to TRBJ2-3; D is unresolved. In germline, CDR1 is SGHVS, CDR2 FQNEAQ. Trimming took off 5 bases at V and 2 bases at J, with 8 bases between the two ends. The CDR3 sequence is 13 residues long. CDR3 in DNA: TGTGCCAGCAGCCGCGAAACCACAGATACGCAGTATTTT. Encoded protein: CASSRETTDTQYF.

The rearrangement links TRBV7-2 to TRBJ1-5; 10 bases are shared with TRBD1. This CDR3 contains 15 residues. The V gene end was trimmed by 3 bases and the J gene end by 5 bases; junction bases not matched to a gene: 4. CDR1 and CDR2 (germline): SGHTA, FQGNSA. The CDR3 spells CASSFGQGVDQPQHF. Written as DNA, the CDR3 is TGTGCCAGCAGCTTTGGACAGGGGGTGGATCAGCCCCAGCATTTT. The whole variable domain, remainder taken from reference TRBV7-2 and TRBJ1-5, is GAGVSQSPSNKVTEKGKDVELRCDPISGHTALYWYRQSLGQGLEFLIYFQGNSAPDKSGLPSDRFSAERTGGSVSTLTIQRTQQEDSAVYLCASSFGQGVDQPQHFGDGTRLSIL.

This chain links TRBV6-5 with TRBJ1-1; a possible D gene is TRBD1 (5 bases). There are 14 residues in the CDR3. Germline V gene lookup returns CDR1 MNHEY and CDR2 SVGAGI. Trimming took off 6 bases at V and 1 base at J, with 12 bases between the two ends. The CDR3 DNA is TGTGCCAGCAGGAGGGACTTTACGAACACTGAAGCTTTCTTT. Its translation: CASRRDFTNTEAFF.

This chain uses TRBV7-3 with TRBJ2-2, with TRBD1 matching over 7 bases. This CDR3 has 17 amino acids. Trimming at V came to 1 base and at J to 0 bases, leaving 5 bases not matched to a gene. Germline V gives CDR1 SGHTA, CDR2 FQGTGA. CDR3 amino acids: CASSLSGDRTNTGELFF. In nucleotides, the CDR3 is TGTGCCAGCAGCTTAAGTGGGGACAGAACGAACACCGGGGAGCTGTTTTTT.